This TCR beta chain came from a study of shared clonotypes between healthy human individuals. Study-wide context: The study drew on two women and a few men aged 18 to 49 as donors. For every donor, three CD4 naive, three CD4 memory, two CD8 naive and one CD8 memory plates were used.

Profiled with immunoSEQ multiplex PCR; TCRdb holds only in-frame clones, not every one. The sample lists approximately 1.4 million clones, around 98% occurring once. Study outcomes and limitations: The study sampled only blood, and tissue repertoires likely differ.

In regard to this clone: Its antigen remains unidentified.

All of the donors resided in Nashville, Tennessee, and each was a Caucasian adult. Input material: naive CD4+ T cells sorted from blood. Subset given: CD45RA+ positively selected. The receptor was isolated from a man aged 25 to 40 in good health.

CDR3 sequence (DNA): TGTGCCAGCAGCTTAACCCTCCAGACATCGACCCCCTACGAGCAGTACTTC. It yields the protein CASSLTLQTSTPYEQYF. The chain recombines TRBV11-2 with TRBJ2-7; unclear D gene. Germline CDR1 reads SGHAT; CDR2 reads FQNNGV. V was clipped by 2 bases and J by 2 bases, with 19 bases between them. The CDR3 is 17 residues long.